The 20 T cell receptor beta chains below all came from one sample that was sequenced in a study of blood T cell repertoires in COVID-19. Data came from immunoSEQ multiplex PCR; TCRdb stores just in-frame clones and leaves some out. In the table there are over 90,000 clones, more than 85% of which are singletons. The sequenced material came from peripheral blood. The receptors stem from a human donor in a cohort sampled during active COVID-19.

This clone occurred once. A read error may account for a junction end that differs from germline. The chain combines TRBV20-1 with TRBJ1-2, with 8 bases matching TRBD1. CDR1 DFQATT and CDR2 SNEGSKA come from the germline V gene (reference sequence). This CDR3 region has 9 residues. CDR3 nucleotides: TGCAGTGCTAGTGGACAGGGTATCTTC. Translating gives CSASGQGIF.

The gene calls are TRBV2 and TRBJ2-3; possible D gene TRBD2, 6 bases. Germline-derived CDR1 and CDR2 are SNHLY and FYNNEI. The CDR3 consists of 11 residues. Here the CDR3 DNA reads TGTGCGCGGCGGGATACAGATACGCAGTATTTT. This sequence encodes CARRDTDTQYF.

V is TRBV4-1 and J is TRBJ2-1; the D gene is possibly TRBD1 (6 bases). V lost 1 base and J lost 3, with 13 bases in between. CDR3 length: 16 amino acids. From germline, CDR1 is MGHRA and CDR2 YSYEKL. Written as DNA, the CDR3 is TGCGCCAGCAGCCAAGGACCGGACAGTCTCTACAATGAGCAGTTCTTC. It encodes CASSQGPDSLYNEQFF.

This chain uses TRBV6-1 with TRBJ1-2; no definite D call. Trimming took 1 base from V and 4 from J, leaving 7 bases between them. Germline V gives CDR1 MNHNS, CDR2 SASEGT. CDR3 length: 13 residues. The CDR3 reads CASSEGQFYGYTF. In DNA, the CDR3 is TGTGCCAGCAGTGAAGGTCAGTTCTATGGCTACACCTTC.

For the CDR3, the DNA is TGTGCCAGTAGTACCCCGACTAGCGGGAGCACAGATACGCAGTATTTT. Translating it yields CASSTPTSGSTDTQYF. The V call is TRBV19, the J call TRBJ2-3; 10 nucleotides align to TRBD2. With V trimmed by 4 bases and J by 0 bases, 4 bases remained unmatched. CDR3 length: 16 residues. The germline V gene has CDR1 LNHDA and CDR2 SQIVND (reference sequence).

The V call is TRBV23-1, the J call TRBJ1-6; 7 bases are a match to TRBD1. TRBV23-1 is sorted into the ORF group, with uncertain function. The CDR3 consists of 17 residues. With V trimmed by 0 bases and J by 7 bases, 9 bases remained unmatched. The CDR3 bases are TGCGCCAGCAGTCAATCTGGACCGACAGGGTACAATTCACCCCTCCACTTT. Its protein product is CASSQSGPTGYNSPLHF.

The V and J genes are TRBV4-2 and TRBJ2-1; 7 bases agree with TRBD2. Germline V gene lookup returns CDR1 LGHNA and CDR2 YNFKEQ. Trimming at V came to 0 bases and at J to 0 bases, leaving 11 bases not matched to a gene. The CDR3 length is 19 residues. The DNA for the CDR3 is TGTGCCAGCAGCCAAGATCAGGCGGGAGCGGTTTACTCCTACAATGAGCAGTTCTTC. Its translation: CASSQDQAGAVYSYNEQFF.

This clone was counted between two and nine times. The V gene is TRBV2, the J gene TRBJ2-7; 9 bases fit TRBD1. CDR1 and CDR2 (germline): SNHLY, FYNNEI. V was pared by 3 bases and J by 4 bases, with 10 bases of the junction left unmatched. This CDR3 comprises 16 residues. The CDR3 is CASSDGAPQGAYEQYF. The DNA for the CDR3 is TGTGCCAGCAGTGATGGGGCCCCACAGGGGGCTTACGAGCAGTACTTC.

The chain joins TRBV28 to TRBJ2-5; D not certain. The V end was cut by 4 bases, the J end by 4 bases, with 7 bases between. CDR1 MDHEN and CDR2 SYDVKM come from the germline V gene. CDR3 length equals 12 residues. CDR3 sequence reads: CASSSTGETQYF. The CDR3, as DNA: TGTGCCAGCAGTTCCACCGGAGAGACCCAGTACTTC.

The CDR3 DNA follows: TGTGCCAGCAGGACAGGGGTCTACGAGCAGTACTTC. Translating gives CASRTGVYEQYF. The chain uses TRBV6-5 and TRBJ2-7, with TRBD1 matching over 8 bases. V gave up 6 bases and J gave up 3 bases; unmatched junction bases: 1. The length of the CDR3 is 12 residues. The germline gives CDR1 MNHEY, CDR2 SVGAGI.

This clone was seen only once. In nucleotides, the CDR3 is TGTGCCAGCAGTTACCCCAGGCGGGGGGGTCAAGAGACCCAGTACTTC. This encodes CASSYPRRGGQETQYF. The J gene is TRBJ2-5, the V gene TRBV6-5; 9 bases map to TRBD2. V lost 2 bases and J lost 2; bases outside the gene matches: 6. Germline V gene sequence: CDR1 MNHEY, CDR2 SVGAGI. The CDR3 totals 16 residues.

This chain uses TRBV25-1 with TRBJ1-2; TRBD1 matches 9 bases. CDR3 size: 14 residues. V lost 4 bases, J lost 5 bases, and 5 bases stayed unmatched. The germline CDR1 and CDR2 sequences are MGHDK and SYGVNS. CDR3 DNA: TGTGCCAGCAGTGTACAGGGGGCTCGATATGGCTACACCTTC. This codes for CASSVQGARYGYTF.

The chain recombines TRBV10-3 with TRBJ1-5; D not resolved. The CDR3 has 19 amino acids. The V and J ends lost 0 bases and 1 base respectively, with 19 bases between them. Germline CDR1 ENHRY, CDR2 SYGVKD. For the CDR3, the DNA is TGTGCCATCAGTGAGTCTTCCGGTTTTAACAGTAGGAGCAATCAGCCCCAGCATTTT. This sequence encodes CAISESSGFNSRSNQPQHF.

The J gene is TRBJ2-1, the V gene TRBV19; 10 nucleotides line up with TRBD1. The CDR3 is made up of 15 amino acids. With 3 bases clipped from V and 4 bases from J, the junction kept 3 bases outside the gene matches. The germline V gene has CDR1 LNHDA and CDR2 SQIVND (reference sequence). The chain's CDR3 is CASSIGTGAYNEQFF. The CDR3 DNA sequence: TGTGCCAGTAGTATCGGGACAGGGGCTTACAATGAGCAGTTCTTC.

This chain connects TRBV6-5 to TRBJ1-6; D ambiguous. Between the trimmed V and J ends, which lost 2 bases and 7 bases, there was a span of 12 bases. The CDR3 extends over 15 amino acids. Per germline, CDR1 MNHEY and CDR2 SVGAGI. The chain's CDR3 is CASSYISVFNSPLHF. Written as DNA, the CDR3 is TGTGCCAGCAGTTACATTTCGGTTTTCAATTCACCCCTCCACTTT.

The rearrangement links TRBV3-1 (or the pseudogene TRBV3-2) to TRBJ2-3; the D is unclear. The CDR3 is 11 amino acids. V lost 3 bases and J lost 14, with 12 bases in between. Germline CDR1 is LGHDT and CDR2 is YNNKEL (reference sequence). The CDR3 reads CASSQGLMSYF. CDR3 nucleotide sequence: TGTGCCAGCAGCCAGGGCCTGATGTCGTATTTT.

This rearrangement joins TRBV4-1 to TRBJ2-2, with 9 bases identical to TRBD1. Germline assignment: CDR1 MGHRA and CDR2 YSYEKL. The ends lost 1 base at V and 8 bases at J; junction bases unmatched: 5. The CDR3 runs 15 residues. This CDR3 is CASSQVDRGGGELFF. The DNA for the CDR3 is TGCGCCAGCAGCCAAGTGGACAGGGGTGGAGGGGAGCTGTTTTTT.

J is TRBJ1-3 and V is TRBV7-8; D is possibly TRBD1 (6 bases). This CDR3 is built from 15 residues. The V and J ends lost 2 bases and 2 bases respectively, with 10 bases between them. Germline-derived CDR1 and CDR2 are SGHVS and FQNEAQ. CDR3 protein: CASSLNRDPGNTIYF. CDR3 in DNA: TGTGCCAGCAGCTTAAACAGGGATCCTGGAAACACCATATATTTT.

This clone has just one count. This rearrangement joins TRBV24-1 to TRBJ2-3, with no clear D. CDR3 length: 14 amino acids. Germline V gene sequence: CDR1 KGHDR, CDR2 SFDVKD. Trimming took 4 bases from V and 6 from J, leaving 13 bases between them. The CDR3 sequence is CATSDHDSLDTQYF. CDR3 sequence (DNA): TGTGCCACCAGTGACCATGACTCGTTGGATACGCAGTATTTT.

J is TRBJ2-6 and V is TRBV27, with TRBD1 matching 8 bases. The V segment lost 4 bases and the J segment 0 bases; nucleotides outside the gene matches: 11. The CDR3 has 19 residues. Germline CDR1 reads MNHEY; CDR2 reads SMNVEV (reference sequence). The CDR3 region has the DNA TGTGCCAGCAGTTCCCCCGGACAGGGCCACCTCTCTGGGGCCAACGTCCTGACTTTC. This encodes CASSSPGQGHLSGANVLTF. Based on the CDR3 plus reference TRBV27 and TRBJ2-6, the full variable domain is EAQVTQNPRYLITVTGKKLTVTCSQNMNHEYMSWYRQDPGLGLRQIYYSMNVEVTDKGDVPEGYKVSRKEKRNFPLILESPSPNQTSLYFCASSSPGQGHLSGANVLTFGAGSRLTVL.